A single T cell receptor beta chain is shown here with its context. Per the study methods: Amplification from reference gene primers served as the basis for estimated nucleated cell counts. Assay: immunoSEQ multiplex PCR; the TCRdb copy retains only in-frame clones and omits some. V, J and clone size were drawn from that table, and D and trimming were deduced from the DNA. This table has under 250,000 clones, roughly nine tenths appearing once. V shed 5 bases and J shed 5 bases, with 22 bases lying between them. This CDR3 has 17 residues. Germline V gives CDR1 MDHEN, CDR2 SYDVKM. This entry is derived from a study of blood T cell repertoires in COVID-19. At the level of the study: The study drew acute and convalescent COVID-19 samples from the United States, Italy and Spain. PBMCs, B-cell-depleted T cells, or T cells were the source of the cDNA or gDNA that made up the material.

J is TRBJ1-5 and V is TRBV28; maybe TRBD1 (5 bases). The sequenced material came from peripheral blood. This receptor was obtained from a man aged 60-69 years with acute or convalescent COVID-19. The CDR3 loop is CASSTRARGGSHQPQHF. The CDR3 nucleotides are TGTGCCAGCAGTACCAGGGCCCGGGGGGGGTCCCATCAGCCCCAGCATTTT.